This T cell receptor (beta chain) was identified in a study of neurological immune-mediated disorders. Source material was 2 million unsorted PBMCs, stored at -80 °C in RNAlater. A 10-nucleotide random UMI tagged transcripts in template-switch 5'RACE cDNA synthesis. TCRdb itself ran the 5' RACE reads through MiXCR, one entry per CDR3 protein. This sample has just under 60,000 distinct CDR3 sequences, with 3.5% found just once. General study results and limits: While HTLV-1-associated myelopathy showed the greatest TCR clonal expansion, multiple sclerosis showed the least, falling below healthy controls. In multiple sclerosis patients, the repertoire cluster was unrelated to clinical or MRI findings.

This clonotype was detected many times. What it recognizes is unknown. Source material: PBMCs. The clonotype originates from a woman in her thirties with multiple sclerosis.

Here the CDR3 DNA reads TGTGCCAGCAGCCCTCCTAGGGGTCGGGCAGGGGGCATAGATACGCAGTATTTT. Encoded protein: CASSPPRGRAGGIDTQYF. V usage is TRBV28 and J usage is TRBJ2-3; 8 nucleotides align to TRBD1. Trimming cost V 6 bases and J 5 bases; bases outside gene matches: 19. In germline, CDR1 is MDHEN, CDR2 SYDVKM. The CDR3 is made up of 18 amino acids.